These 14 T cell receptor beta chains were all obtained from the same sample, sequenced in a study of somatic mutations in cytotoxic T cells in rheumatoid arthritis. Data came from immunoSEQ multiplex PCR; TCRdb stores just in-frame clones and leaves some out. The sample includes 15,000 to 20,000 clones, over 75% seen only once; the top ten take 9.5% to 13%. The source material was CD8+ T cells sorted from blood. All receptors derive from a man younger than 35 with rheumatoid arthritis.

The chain joins TRBV10-3 to TRBJ2-1, with D maybe TRBD2 (6 bases). V was trimmed by 0 bases and J by 2 bases, leaving 8 bases between them. Germline assignment: CDR1 ENHRY and CDR2 SYGVKD. The CDR3 sequence is 15 residues long. The CDR3 bases are TGTGCCATCAGTGAGTCTAGCGGCACCTACAATGAGCAGTTCTTC. It encodes CAISESSGTYNEQFF.

This clone was picked up a small number of times. J is TRBJ2-7 and V is TRBV4-2; D remains unclear. This CDR3 is 15 amino acids long. In germline, CDR1 is LGHNA, CDR2 YNFKEQ. V gave up 0 bases and J gave up 4 bases, with 13 bases separating them. The CDR3 sequence is CASSQDQEMIYEQYF. DNA for the CDR3: TGTGCCAGCAGCCAAGATCAGGAGATGATATACGAGCAGTACTTC.

The rearrangement links TRBV7-6 to TRBJ1-1, with D hard to call. CDR3 length: 15 amino acids. The germline CDR1 and CDR2 sequences are SGHVS and FNYEAQ. V was shortened by 5 bases and J by 1 base, with 14 bases between the two germline ends. CDR3 sequence: CASSPTFGPNTEAFF. For the CDR3, the DNA is TGTGCCAGCAGCCCGACATTCGGGCCGAACACTGAAGCTTTCTTT.

The chain employs TRBV11-2 and TRBJ1-2; D gene unclear. V was pared by 5 bases and J by 8 bases, with 9 bases between. Germline assignment: CDR1 SGHAT and CDR2 FQNNGV. This CDR3 is 11 amino acids long. The CDR3 nucleotides are TGTGCCAGCAGCGCGCTGGGCGGCTACACCTTC. Translating gives CASSALGGYTF.

This clone was seen just once. V is TRBV9 and J is TRBJ2-1, with a weak D call TRBD2 (5 bases). Germline CDR1 reads SGDLS; CDR2 reads YYNGEE. V lost 0 bases, J lost 5 bases, and 15 bases lay in between. This CDR3 has 16 residues. CDR3 sequence reads: CASSVDEVRGHNEQFF. The CDR3 DNA sequence: TGTGCCAGCAGCGTAGATGAGGTGAGAGGGCACAATGAGCAGTTCTTC.

The V call is TRBV6-6, the J call TRBJ1-1; D not certain. CDR1 and CDR2 from the germline V gene are MNHNY and SVGAGI (reference sequence). V lost 8 bases and J lost 4, with 8 bases in between. CDR3 length: 11 residues. CDR3 in amino acids: CASVAGTEAFF. The CDR3 nucleotides are TGTGCCAGCGTCGCAGGCACTGAAGCTTTCTTT.

V is TRBV6-5 and J is TRBJ2-1; D unclear. Germline lookup yields CDR1 MNHEY and CDR2 SVGAGI. V dropped 8 bases and J dropped 9 bases, with 14 bases sitting between them. This CDR3 is 12 amino acids long. The CDR3 bases are TGTGCCAGCCTATCTGACAATAGTGAGCAGTTCTTC. Translating it yields CASLSDNSEQFF.

This chain connects TRBV4-1 to TRBJ2-3, with D possibly matching TRBD2 (6 bases). With 0 bases removed from V and 2 bases from J, the gap between germline ends came to 9 bases. This CDR3 contains 15 residues. Germline V gene data show CDR1 as MGHRA and CDR2 as YSYEKL. The CDR3 sequence: CASSQDGGITDTQYF. CDR3 nucleotides: TGCGCCAGCAGCCAAGACGGCGGGATCACAGATACGCAGTATTTT.

The chain combines TRBV15 with TRBJ1-5; perhaps TRBD1 as D (6 bases). Trimming removed 0 bases from V and 7 bases from J, with 13 bases in between. The CDR3 has 15 residues. Germline assignment: CDR1 LNHNV and CDR2 YYDKDF (reference sequence). This CDR3 is CATSRDRGGGQPQHF. The CDR3 region has the DNA TGTGCCACCAGCAGAGATCGCGGGGGGGGCCAGCCCCAGCATTTT.

The chain has TRBV19 and TRBJ1-3, with D hard to call. Germline lookup yields CDR1 LNHDA and CDR2 SQIVND (reference sequence). The CDR3 is 15 amino acids. The germline V and J ends were trimmed by 6 bases and 0 bases, with 12 bases remaining between them. For the CDR3, the DNA is TGTGCCAGTAGCCTCACCGTCCTCTCTGGAAACACCATATATTTT. Translated, it gives CASSLTVLSGNTIYF.

This rearrangement joins TRBV7-9 to TRBJ2-1; TRBD1 matches at 7 bases. Trimming at V came to 5 bases and at J to 0 bases, leaving 10 bases not matched to a gene. The germline V gene encodes CDR1 SEHNR and CDR2 FQNEAQ (reference sequence). The CDR3 runs 17 residues. CDR3 in DNA: TGTGCCAGCAGCCCCGGGACAGACCCCCGCTCCTACAATGAGCAGTTCTTC. Encoded protein: CASSPGTDPRSYNEQFF.

V is TRBV14 and J is TRBJ2-3, with unresolved D. Trimming left V 0 bases short and J 2 bases short, with 6 bases between. The CDR3 loop spans 14 amino acids. Germline V gene data show CDR1 as SGHDN and CDR2 as FVKESK. The chain's CDR3 is CASSQEQTTDTQYF. CDR3 sequence (DNA): TGTGCCAGCAGCCAAGAGCAGACCACAGATACGCAGTATTTT.

The chain is built from TRBV5-1 and TRBJ2-1; the match to TRBD1 covers 8 bases. The trim removed 0 bases at V and 9 bases at J, leaving 8 bases unmatched. This CDR3 has 15 amino acids. From germline, CDR1 is SGHRS and CDR2 YFSETQ. CDR3 DNA: TGCGCCAGCAGCTTGGTGCAGGGGGCGCGTCTTGAGCAGTTCTTC. Its translation: CASSLVQGARLEQFF.

The chain recombines TRBV11-3 with TRBJ2-7, with no clear D. There are 13 residues in the CDR3. Per the germline V gene, CDR1 is SGHNT and CDR2 is YENEEA. V lost 0 bases and J lost 6, with 9 bases in between. The CDR3 coding sequence is TGTGCCAGCAGCTTAGATCCTGGTGGCGAGCAGTACTTC. Amino acid sequence: CASSLDPGGEQYF. The full variable domain, in which reference TRBV11-3 and TRBJ2-7 provide the parts outside the CDR3, is EAGVVQSPRYKIIEKKQPVAFWCNPISGHNTLYWYLQNLGQGPELLIRYENEEAVDDSQLPKDRFSAERLKGVDSTLKIQPAELGDSAVYLCASSLDPGGEQYFGPGTRLTVT.